The TCR beta chain under discussion was sequenced for a study of human T cells and chemical hapten exposure. Indicated time point: pre-sensitization, week 0. Treatment in this sample: therapeutic diphenylcyclopropenone sensitization with weekly scalp DPC. TCRdb ran MiXCR on the RACE reads and lists one entry per CDR3 protein. The sample consists of over 300,000 distinct CDR3 sequences, around 5.5% of them appearing once. Sample: whole blood, taken in connection with sensitization to the hapten diphenylcyclopropenone (DPC). The sequence came from a woman between 50 and 59 years old with alopecia areata. Some clones in this sample may be carry-over from other donors' samples.

Written as DNA, the CDR3 is TGTGCCAGCAGCGGCCTAGCGGGAGGGCCGGTCGCGGCTGAGCAGTTCTTC. It translates to CASSGLAGGPVAAEQFF. V gene TRBV9 combines with J gene TRBJ2-1; TRBD2 matches 12 bases. The CDR3 consists of 17 residues. Looked up from germline, CDR1 is SGDLS and CDR2 is YYNGEE. The J segment lost 9 bases and the V segment lost 3 bases, leaving 13 bases of the junction unmatched.